The 30 T cell receptor beta chains below all came from one sample that was sequenced in a study of vaccination effects on CD4 cells after COVID-19. What these receptors recognize is not known. Here immunoSEQ multiplex PCR was the method, and the copy in TCRdb shows in-frame clones only, minus some. The sample contains tens of thousands of clones, approximately 70% of which appear only once. Cells that had been cultured for 10 days were the source of isolated CD4+ T cells. The vaccine given was either BNT162b2 or mRNA-1273, in two doses. The sample consisted of CD4+ T cells from PBMCs cultured without peptide, taken after COVID-19 vaccination. These receptors came from a human donor who received a COVID-19 vaccine.

This clone was counted only a few times. The chain uses TRBV5-1 and TRBJ1-1, with D uncertain. Looked up from germline, CDR1 is SGHRS and CDR2 is YFSETQ. There are 13 residues in the CDR3. Trimming took off 4 bases at V and 4 bases at J, with 11 bases between the two ends. CDR3: CASSGALTTEAFF. The CDR3, as DNA: TGCGCCAGCAGCGGCGCCCTGACCACTGAAGCTTTCTTT.

The V gene is TRBV15, the J gene TRBJ2-2, with TRBD2 matching over 9 bases. The CDR3 extends over 19 amino acids. The germline gives CDR1 LNHNV, CDR2 YYDKDF (reference sequence). The V and J ends lost 8 bases and 3 bases, in that order; junction bases with no gene match: 19. This CDR3 is CATEEETLFEREDTGELFF. The CDR3 region has the DNA TGTGCCACCGAGGAGGAGACTCTTTTTGAGCGGGAGGACACCGGGGAGCTGTTTTTT.

This clone appeared once. The V gene is TRBV19, the J gene TRBJ2-3; TRBD1 agrees at 7 bases. Germline V gives CDR1 LNHDA, CDR2 SQIVND (reference sequence). There are 14 residues in the CDR3. Unmatched junction bases numbered 2, after V lost 5 bases and J lost 0 bases. The chain's CDR3 is CASSQGVSTDTQYF. The CDR3, as DNA: TGTGCCAGTAGTCAGGGGGTGAGCACAGATACGCAGTATTTT.

The genes are TRBV4-1 and TRBJ1-1, with 8 nucleotides matching TRBD1. Germline CDR1 reads MGHRA; CDR2 reads YSYEKL. The V and J ends lost 4 bases and 3 bases, in that order; junction bases with no gene match: 16. This CDR3 comprises 18 residues. The CDR3 DNA is TGCGCCAGCAGCCGCAGGTCAGGGGGCGCGATTTCGGACACTGAAGCTTTCTTT. As protein: CASSRRSGGAISDTEAFF.

In DNA form, the CDR3 reads TGTGCCAGCAGCCAAGAGGGACAGGGAAACTATGGCTACACCTTC. Translating gives CASSQEGQGNYGYTF. The chain carries TRBV3-1 (or the pseudogene TRBV3-2) and TRBJ1-2; 9 bases line up with TRBD1. Germline CDR1 is LGHDT and CDR2 is YNNKEL (reference sequence). J was trimmed by 2 bases and V by 0 bases; bases with no gene match: 1. This CDR3 contains 15 residues.

For the CDR3, the DNA is TGCGCCAGCAATGAAGGAAACGCGAACACCGGGGAGCTGTTTTTT. It codes for CASNEGNANTGELFF. The chain combines TRBV5-1 with TRBJ2-2; no definite D call. Germline CDR1 is SGHRS and CDR2 is YFSETQ. Between the trimmed V and J ends, which lost 6 bases and 0 bases, there was a span of 12 bases. CDR3 length equals 15 residues.

This clone ranks as medium-sized. The chain joins TRBV5-4 to TRBJ2-6; D gene ambiguous. Trimming stripped 0 bases from V and 2 bases from J, with 6 bases between. The germline gives CDR1 SGHNT, CDR2 YYREEE (reference sequence). The CDR3 is 15 residues long. The CDR3 reads CASSLGRAGANVLTF. The DNA of the CDR3 is TGTGCCAGCAGCTTGGGTAGGGCTGGGGCCAACGTCCTGACTTTC. Variable domain in full (rest from reference TRBV5-4 and TRBJ2-6): ETGVTQSPTHLIKTRGQQVTLRCSSQSGHNTVSWYQQALGQGPQFIFQYYREEENGRGNFPPRFSGLQFPNYSSELNVNALELDDSALYLCASSLGRAGANVLTFGAGSRLTVL.

The chain is built from TRBV6-5 and TRBJ2-7; 7 bases are shared with TRBD1. The CDR3 is made up of 13 amino acids. CDR1 is MNHEY, CDR2 SVGAGI, per germline. The ends lost 9 bases at V and 4 bases at J; junction bases unmatched: 9. CDR3 nucleotides: TGTGCCAGTACTACAGGGGTTTCGTACGAGCAGTACTTC. This translates into CASTTGVSYEQYF.

V is TRBV7-9 and J is TRBJ2-5; D may be TRBD1 (6 bases). Germline CDR1 reads SEHNR; CDR2 reads FQNEAQ (reference sequence). The CDR3 length is 13 residues. Deletions cut 2 bases from V and 3 bases from J, with 7 bases between. The CDR3 protein is CASSLNREETQYF. Here the CDR3 DNA reads TGTGCCAGCAGCTTAAACAGGGAAGAGACCCAGTACTTC.

The chain joins TRBV5-1 to TRBJ2-1; TRBD2 matches 7 bases. The V gene end was trimmed by 6 bases and the J gene end by 6 bases; junction bases not matched to a gene: 15. The CDR3 length is 16 residues. CDR1 is SGHRS and CDR2 is YFSETQ in the germline V gene. CDR3: CASTPMTGGTGNEQFF. The CDR3 nucleotides are TGCGCCAGCACCCCAATGACGGGGGGTACCGGCAATGAGCAGTTCTTC.

The CDR3 DNA follows: TGTGCCAGCAGCCAAGGTGTTTCGAGCAATGAGCAGTTCTTC. This gives the protein CASSQGVSSNEQFF. The gene calls are TRBV3-1 (or the pseudogene TRBV3-2) and TRBJ2-1; D unresolved. The length of the CDR3 is 14 residues. The V and J ends lost 1 base and 6 bases respectively, with 10 bases between them. Germline lookup yields CDR1 LGHDT and CDR2 YNNKEL (reference sequence).

The genes are TRBV9 and TRBJ2-2; 10 bases are a match to TRBD2. The trim removed 4 bases at V and 1 base at J, leaving 7 bases unmatched. Germline CDR1 reads SGDLS; CDR2 reads YYNGEE. This CDR3 has 17 amino acids. The CDR3 is CASSFTSGTMNTGELFF. DNA of the CDR3: TGTGCCAGCAGCTTCACTAGCGGGACGATGAACACCGGGGAGCTGTTTTTT.

This clone was seen only a few times. The CDR3 reads CATGTGNEQFF. For the CDR3, the DNA is TGTGCCACGGGGACAGGCAATGAGCAGTTCTTC. The chain has TRBV24-1 and TRBJ2-1, with 8 bases identical to TRBD1. Germline V gene lookup returns CDR1 KGHDR and CDR2 SFDVKD. The CDR3 is 11 amino acids. V dropped 10 bases and J dropped 6; count of bases not matched to a gene: 1.

The V and J genes are TRBV15 and TRBJ1-1, with unresolved D. Trimming stripped 0 bases from V and 10 bases from J, with 15 bases between. The CDR3 runs to 14 residues. CDR1 and CDR2 (germline): LNHNV, YYDKDF (reference sequence). CDR3 DNA: TGTGCCACCAGCAGAGATAACACTCTTAGAGGAGCTTTCTTT. Protein: CATSRDNTLRGAFF.

This sequence joins TRBV4-1 and TRBJ1-4; 7 bases line up with TRBD1. J was trimmed by 8 bases and V by 1 base; bases with no gene match: 10. CDR1 and CDR2 (germline): MGHRA, YSYEKL. The length of the CDR3 is 16 residues. CDR3 amino acids: CASSQGPTGSGEKLFF. CDR3 in DNA: TGCGCCAGCAGCCAAGGGCCGACAGGGTCGGGGGAAAAACTGTTTTTT.

The chain employs TRBV2 and TRBJ1-1, with D hard to call. The CDR3 loop spans 14 amino acids. From germline, CDR1 is SNHLY and CDR2 FYNNEI. The V and J ends lost 7 bases and 4 bases respectively, with 16 bases between them. For the CDR3, the DNA is TGTGCCAGCACCTTTCTTGAGGGCTCCACTGAAGCTTTCTTT. Amino acid sequence: CASTFLEGSTEAFF.

V usage is TRBV5-1 and J usage is TRBJ2-2; 10 nucleotides align to TRBD1. The V and J ends lost 1 base and 6 bases, in that order; junction bases with no gene match: 9. CDR1 is SGHRS and CDR2 is YFSETQ in the germline V gene. This CDR3 contains 17 residues. The CDR3 region has the DNA TGCGCCAGCAGCTTGCCCCGGGACAGGGGTATCTCCGGGGAGCTGTTTTTT. Translating gives CASSLPRDRGISGELFF.

This clone was recorded a few times. The chain employs TRBV10-3 and TRBJ2-7; the D gene could be TRBD1 or TRBD2 (5 bases each). The CDR3 contains 16 residues. V shed 5 bases and J shed 0 bases, with 17 bases lying between them. The germline V gene has CDR1 ENHRY and CDR2 SYGVKD. The CDR3 is CAISRSQGGLSYEQYF. CDR3 coding DNA: TGTGCCATCAGTCGATCCCAGGGTGGACTCTCCTACGAGCAGTACTTC.

The CDR3 sequence: CASSLGLAGGLEETQYF. The CDR3 DNA reads as TGTGCCAGCAGCTTAGGGCTAGCGGGAGGTTTGGAAGAGACCCAGTACTTC. This chain uses TRBV7-9 with TRBJ2-5; 11 bases line up with TRBD2. The V gene's germline CDR1 is SEHNR and CDR2 FQNEAQ (reference sequence). Trimming took 1 base from V and 3 from J; bases not matched to a gene: 7. The CDR3 loop spans 17 amino acids.

The chain combines TRBV4-1 with TRBJ2-2; weak D call: TRBD1 (6 bases). V was shortened by 3 bases and J by 0 bases, with 17 bases between the two germline ends. The germline CDR1 and CDR2 sequences are MGHRA and YSYEKL. The CDR3 has 18 residues. The CDR3 sequence is CASSQISWGPANTGELFF. Here the CDR3 DNA reads TGCGCCAGCAGCCAGATCTCTTGGGGGCCCGCGAACACCGGGGAGCTGTTTTTT.

This clone was counted a few times. V usage is TRBV6-6 and J usage is TRBJ2-1; D is undetermined. The CDR3 has 14 amino acids. In germline, CDR1 is MNHNY, CDR2 SVGAGI (reference sequence). Trimming left V 2 bases short and J 5 bases short, with 10 bases between. CDR3 protein: CASSYGPLNNEQFF. CDR3 DNA sequence: TGTGCCAGCAGTTACGGACCGCTCAACAATGAGCAGTTCTTC.

The chain combines TRBV6-5 with TRBJ2-3; a weak D match, TRBD1 (5 bases). Trimming removed 7 bases at V and 7 bases at J, with 18 bases between. The CDR3 runs 14 residues. CDR1 MNHEY and CDR2 SVGAGI come from the germline V gene. For the CDR3, the DNA is TGTGCCAGCAAAAAGGACATAGGTCTATATACGCAGTATTTT. Translating gives CASKKDIGLYTQYF.

The V call is TRBV2, the J call TRBJ2-7, with D possibly TRBD2 on 5 matching bases. Germline loops: CDR1 SNHLY, CDR2 FYNNEI. CDR3 size: 11 residues. V was trimmed by 6 bases and J by 6 bases, leaving 9 bases between them. CDR3 DNA sequence: TGTGCCAGCAGACTAGATTTCGAGCAGTACTTC. This codes for CASRLDFEQYF.

The rearrangement joins TRBV5-5 to TRBJ2-1; 7 bases are a match to TRBD1. The CDR3 has 15 residues. CDR1 is SGHKS and CDR2 is YYEKEE in the germline V gene (reference sequence). V trimming: 1 base; J trimming: 2 bases; junction bases outside the gene matches: 3. As DNA, the CDR3 is TGTGCCAGCAGCTTGATGGACAGGACCTACAATGAGCAGTTCTTC. The encoded protein is CASSLMDRTYNEQFF. Complete variable domain (other parts from reference TRBV5-5 and TRBJ2-1): DAGVTQSPTHLIKTRGQQVTLRCSPISGHKSVSWYQQVLGQGPQFIFQYYEKEERGRGNFPDRFSARQFPNYSSELNVNALLLGDSALYLCASSLMDRTYNEQFFGPGTRLTVL.

This clone was counted a single time. This chain links TRBV7-9 with TRBJ2-5, with 10 bases that match TRBD1. The CDR3 runs to 16 residues. Trimming cost V 5 bases and J 5 bases; bases outside gene matches: 11. Germline-derived CDR1 and CDR2 are SEHNR and FQNEAQ (reference sequence). CDR3 residues: CASSTEEWGQGETQYF. In DNA form, the CDR3 reads TGTGCCAGCAGCACGGAGGAATGGGGACAGGGGGAGACCCAGTACTTC.

This clone was seen more than once but under ten times. DNA of the CDR3: TGCGCCAGCAGCATGGGACTAGCGGGAATCGATACGCAGTATTTT. Translation gives CASSMGLAGIDTQYF. The chain links TRBV5-1 to TRBJ2-3; 13 bases agree with TRBD2. Per the germline V gene, CDR1 is SGHRS and CDR2 is YFSETQ. The trim removed 4 bases at V and 6 bases at J, leaving 5 bases unmatched. The CDR3 loop spans 15 amino acids. Using reference TRBV5-1 and TRBJ2-3 for the parts outside the CDR3, the full variable domain is KAGVTQTPRYLIKTRGQQVTLSCSPISGHRSVSWYQQTPGQGLQFLFEYFSETQRNKGNFPGRFSGRQFSNSRSEMNVSTLELGDSALYLCASSMGLAGIDTQYFGPGTRLTVL.

The chain carries TRBV4-1 and TRBJ1-2, with TRBD1 matching 8 bases. Losses at the gene ends were 1 base for V and 8 bases for J; bases not matched to a gene: 21. CDR1 is MGHRA, CDR2 YSYEKL, per germline. The CDR3 spans 19 residues. DNA for the CDR3: TGCGCCAGCAGCCAAGTGAGGGTTGGTGGGGACAGGTTACCGGGGGGCTACACCTTC. It translates to CASSQVRVGGDRLPGGYTF.

The chain combines TRBV2 with TRBJ1-1, with D unresolved. Looked up from germline, CDR1 is SNHLY and CDR2 is FYNNEI. V lost 7 bases, J lost 1 base, and 4 bases lay in between. The CDR3 loop spans 11 amino acids. This chain's CDR3 is CASIRNTEAFF. As DNA, the CDR3 is TGTGCCAGCATAAGGAACACTGAAGCTTTCTTT.

This clone was detected a few times. V usage is TRBV27 and J usage is TRBJ2-7; 10 bases line up with TRBD1. Germline CDR1 reads MNHEY; CDR2 reads SMNVEV (reference sequence). The CDR3 extends over 17 amino acids. Germline trimming cut 5 bases from V and 4 bases from J; bases unmatched to any gene: 14. CDR3 DNA sequence: TGTGCCAGCAGTACGGCGGGACAGGGGAAAGGATGGTACGAGCAGTACTTC. It encodes CASSTAGQGKGWYEQYF.

The rearrangement joins TRBV3-1 (or the pseudogene TRBV3-2) to TRBJ2-4; 11 bases match TRBD1. The CDR3 sequence is 13 residues long. V lost 8 bases, J lost 7 bases, and 4 bases stayed unmatched. The germline gives CDR1 LGHDT, CDR2 YNNKEL (reference sequence). CDR3 protein: CASRGQGGNIQYF. The CDR3 DNA is TGTGCCAGCCGGGGACAGGGGGGCAACATTCAGTACTTC.